A selection of T cell receptor beta chains follows, all from one sample in a study of PD-L1 blockade in urothelial cancer. Sequencing used immunoSEQ multiplex PCR; TCRdb keeps in-frame clones, though not all of them. The sample holds 95,000 to 130,000 clones, around 89% seen once. The material sequenced was PBMCs, taken around atezolizumab (anti-PD-L1) treatment. These receptors all stem from a man between 60 and 70 years old with urothelial cancer. CDR3s include the opening cysteine and the closing phenylalanine or tryptophan. A D gene is named only where the DNA matches it firmly. Expanded clones are given a class, and other clones once, few, many or no size at all.

d_call: TRBD2; j_call: TRBJ2-5; v_call: TRBV19; clone_size: .; cdr3_length: 15; cdr3_aa: CASSMASGPQETQYF; cdr3_nt: TGTGCCAGTAGTATGGCTAGCGGGCCACAAGAGACCCAGTACTTC
d_call: TRBD1; j_call: TRBJ1-1; v_call: TRBV14; clone_size: .; cdr3_length: 17; cdr3_aa: CASSQDLAGGVITEAFF; cdr3_nt: TGTGCCAGCAGCCAAGATCTGGCAGGGGGCGTAATTACTGAAGCTTTCTTT
d_call: TRBD1; j_call: TRBJ2-3; v_call: TRBV7-7; clone_size: .; cdr3_length: 14; cdr3_aa: CASSLRQGTDTQYF; cdr3_nt: TGTGCCAGCAGTCTAAGACAGGGGACAGATACGCAGTATTTT
d_call: TRBD2; j_call: TRBJ2-4; v_call: TRBV7-9; clone_size: once; cdr3_length: 17; cdr3_aa: CASSFGSSGGSKNIQYF; cdr3_nt: TGTGCCAGCAGCTTTGGTAGTAGCGGGGGGAGTAAAAACATTCAGTACTTC
d_call: .; j_call: TRBJ2-4; v_call: TRBV5-1; clone_size: .; cdr3_length: 15; cdr3_aa: CASSLESVAKNIQYF; cdr3_nt: TGCGCCAGCAGCTTGGAGTCAGTAGCCAAAAACATTCAGTACTTC
d_call: .; j_call: TRBJ2-2; v_call: TRBV19; clone_size: .; cdr3_length: 14; cdr3_aa: CASQDRTNTGELFF; cdr3_nt: TGTGCCAGTCAAGACAGAACAAACACCGGGGAGCTGTTTTTT
d_call: .; j_call: TRBJ2-1; v_call: TRBV5-6; clone_size: .; cdr3_length: 11; cdr3_aa: CASSLVGEQFF; cdr3_nt: TGTGCCAGCAGCTTGGTCGGGGAGCAGTTCTTC
d_call: TRBD1; j_call: TRBJ2-7; v_call: TRBV10-3; clone_size: .; cdr3_length: 15; cdr3_aa: CAIREDRGRSVEQYF; cdr3_nt: TGTGCCATCAGGGAAGACAGGGGGCGGTCGGTCGAGCAGTACTTC
d_call: .; j_call: TRBJ1-5; v_call: TRBV27; clone_size: .; cdr3_length: 15; cdr3_aa: CASSLSSLINQPQHF; cdr3_nt: TGTGCCAGCAGTTTATCGTCCCTAATCAATCAGCCCCAGCATTTT
d_call: TRBD2; j_call: TRBJ2-3; v_call: TRBV12-5; clone_size: once; cdr3_length: 16; cdr3_aa: CASGPGLAAFTDTQYF; cdr3_nt: TGTGCTAGTGGTCCTGGGCTAGCGGCCTTCACAGATACGCAGTATTTT
d_call: TRBD2; j_call: TRBJ2-1; v_call: TRBV19; clone_size: .; cdr3_length: 15; cdr3_aa: CASSILGGTSGRRFF; cdr3_nt: TGTGCCAGTAGTATCTTGGGGGGGACTAGCGGACGCAGGTTCTTC
d_call: TRBD2; j_call: TRBJ2-3; v_call: TRBV28; clone_size: .; cdr3_length: 11; cdr3_aa: CASSALAGTYF; cdr3_nt: TGTGCCAGCAGTGCCCTAGCGGGAACGTATTTT
d_call: TRBD2; j_call: TRBJ2-1; v_call: TRBV11-2; clone_size: .; cdr3_length: 17; cdr3_aa: CASSTRGVGGTYNEQFF; cdr3_nt: TGTGCCAGCAGCACCCGGGGGGTAGGCGGGACCTACAATGAGCAGTTCTTC
d_call: .; j_call: TRBJ1-5; v_call: TRBV30; clone_size: few; cdr3_length: 13; cdr3_aa: CAWSKGSNQPQHF; cdr3_nt: TGTGCCTGGAGCAAGGGGAGCAATCAGCCCCAGCATTTT
d_call: TRBD2; j_call: TRBJ2-1; v_call: TRBV7-2; clone_size: .; cdr3_length: 15; cdr3_aa: CASLRGLAGDNEQFF; cdr3_nt: TGTGCCAGCTTAAGGGGACTAGCGGGAGACAATGAGCAGTTCTTC
d_call: .; j_call: TRBJ2-5; v_call: TRBV29-1; clone_size: .; cdr3_length: 16; cdr3_aa: CSVEGSRGALQETQYF; cdr3_nt: TGCAGCGTTGAAGGGAGTCGCGGGGCGTTACAAGAGACCCAGTACTTC
d_call: TRBD1; j_call: TRBJ2-2; v_call: TRBV7-8; clone_size: once; cdr3_length: 15; cdr3_aa: CASSLQGASTGELFF; cdr3_nt: TGTGCCAGCAGCTTACAGGGGGCAAGCACCGGGGAGCTGTTTTTT